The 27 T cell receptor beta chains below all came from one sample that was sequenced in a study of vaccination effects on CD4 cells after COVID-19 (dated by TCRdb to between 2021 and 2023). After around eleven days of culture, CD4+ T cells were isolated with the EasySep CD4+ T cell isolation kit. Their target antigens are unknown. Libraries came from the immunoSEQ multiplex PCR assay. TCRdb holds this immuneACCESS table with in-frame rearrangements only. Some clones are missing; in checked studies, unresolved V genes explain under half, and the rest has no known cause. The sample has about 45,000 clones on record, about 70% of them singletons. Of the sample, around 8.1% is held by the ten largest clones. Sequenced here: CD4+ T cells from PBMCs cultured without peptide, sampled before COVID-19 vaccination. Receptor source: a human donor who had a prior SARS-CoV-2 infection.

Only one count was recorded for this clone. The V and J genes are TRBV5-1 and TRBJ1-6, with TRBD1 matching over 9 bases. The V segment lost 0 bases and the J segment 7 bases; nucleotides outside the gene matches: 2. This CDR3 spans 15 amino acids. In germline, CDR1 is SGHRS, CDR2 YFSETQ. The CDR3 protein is CASSLGGQGNSPLHF. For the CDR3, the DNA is TGCGCCAGCAGCTTGGGGGGACAGGGAAATTCACCCCTCCACTTT.

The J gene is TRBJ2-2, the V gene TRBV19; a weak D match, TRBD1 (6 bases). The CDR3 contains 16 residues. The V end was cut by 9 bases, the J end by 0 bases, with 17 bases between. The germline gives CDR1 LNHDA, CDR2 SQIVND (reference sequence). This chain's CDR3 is CASSALRGTNTGELFF. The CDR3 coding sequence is TGTGCCAGCAGCGCCCTCAGGGGTACGAACACCGGGGAGCTGTTTTTT.

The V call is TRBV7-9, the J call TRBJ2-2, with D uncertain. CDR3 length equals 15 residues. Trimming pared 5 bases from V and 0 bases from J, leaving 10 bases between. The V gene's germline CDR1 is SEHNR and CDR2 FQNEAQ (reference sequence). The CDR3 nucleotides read TGTGCCAGCAGCCCACGAGCAGCGAACACCGGGGAGCTGTTTTTT. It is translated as CASSPRAANTGELFF.

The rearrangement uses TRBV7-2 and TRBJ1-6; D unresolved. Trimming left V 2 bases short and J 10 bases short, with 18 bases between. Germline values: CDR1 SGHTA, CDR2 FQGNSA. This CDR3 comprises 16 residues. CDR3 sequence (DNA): TGTGCCAGCAGCTTATTGAGTCCAGGACTTCAGTCACCCCTCCACTTT. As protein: CASSLLSPGLQSPLHF.

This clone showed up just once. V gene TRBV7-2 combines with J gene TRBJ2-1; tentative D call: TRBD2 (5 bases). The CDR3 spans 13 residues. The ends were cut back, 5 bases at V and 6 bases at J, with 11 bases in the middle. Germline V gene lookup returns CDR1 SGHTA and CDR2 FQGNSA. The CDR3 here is CASSNSASNEQFF. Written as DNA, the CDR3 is TGTGCCAGCAGCAATAGCGCGAGCAATGAGCAGTTCTTC.

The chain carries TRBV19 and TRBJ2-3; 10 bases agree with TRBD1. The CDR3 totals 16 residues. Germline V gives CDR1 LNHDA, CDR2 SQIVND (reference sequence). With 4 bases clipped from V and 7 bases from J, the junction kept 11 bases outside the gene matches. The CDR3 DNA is TGTGCCAGTAGTAGTAACGCCGGGACAGGGGCATATACGCAGTATTTT. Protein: CASSSNAGTGAYTQYF.

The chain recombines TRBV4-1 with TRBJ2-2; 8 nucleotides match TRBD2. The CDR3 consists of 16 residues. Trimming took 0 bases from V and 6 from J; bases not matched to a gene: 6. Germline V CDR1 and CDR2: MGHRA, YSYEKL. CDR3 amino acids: CASSQDQRGLSGELFF. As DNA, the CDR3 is TGCGCCAGCAGCCAAGATCAGCGGGGGCTTTCCGGGGAGCTGTTTTTT.

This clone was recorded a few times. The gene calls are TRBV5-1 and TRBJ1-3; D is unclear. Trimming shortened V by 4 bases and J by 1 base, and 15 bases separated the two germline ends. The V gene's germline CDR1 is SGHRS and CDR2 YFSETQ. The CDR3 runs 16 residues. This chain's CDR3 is CASSVTDPGSGNTIYF. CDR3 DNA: TGCGCCAGCAGCGTGACTGATCCCGGGTCTGGAAACACCATATATTTT.

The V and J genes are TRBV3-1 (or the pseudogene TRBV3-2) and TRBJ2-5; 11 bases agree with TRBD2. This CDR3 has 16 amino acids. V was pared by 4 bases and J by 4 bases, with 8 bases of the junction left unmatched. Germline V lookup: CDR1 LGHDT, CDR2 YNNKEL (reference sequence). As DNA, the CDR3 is TGTGCCAGCAGCCTCCTACTAGCGGGAGTTGCAGAGACCCAGTACTTC. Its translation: CASSLLLAGVAETQYF.

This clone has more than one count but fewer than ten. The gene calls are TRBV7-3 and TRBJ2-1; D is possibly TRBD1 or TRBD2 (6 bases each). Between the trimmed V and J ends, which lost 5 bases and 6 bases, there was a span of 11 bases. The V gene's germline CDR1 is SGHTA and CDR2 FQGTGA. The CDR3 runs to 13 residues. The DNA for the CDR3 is TGTGCCAGCAGCCAAGGGGGGCCCAATGAGCAGTTCTTC. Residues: CASSQGGPNEQFF.

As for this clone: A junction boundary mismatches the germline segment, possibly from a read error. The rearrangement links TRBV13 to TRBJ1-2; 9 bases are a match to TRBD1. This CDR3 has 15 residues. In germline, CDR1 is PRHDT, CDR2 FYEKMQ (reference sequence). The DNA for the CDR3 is TGTGCCAGCAGCCTAGGGACAGGGAGGGTTCATGGCTACACCTTC. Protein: CASSLGTGRVHGYTF. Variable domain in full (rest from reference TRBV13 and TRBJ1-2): AAGVIQSPRHLIKEKRETATLKCYPIPRHDTVYWYQQGPGQDPQFLISFYEKMQSDKGSIPDRFSAQQFSDYHSELNMSSLELGDSALYFCASSLGTGRVHGYTFGSGTRLTVV.

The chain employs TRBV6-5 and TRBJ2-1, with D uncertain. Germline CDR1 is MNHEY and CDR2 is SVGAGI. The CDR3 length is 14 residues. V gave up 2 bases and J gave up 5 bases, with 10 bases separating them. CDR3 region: CASSYDQAHNEQFF. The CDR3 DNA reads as TGTGCCAGCAGTTACGACCAGGCCCACAATGAGCAGTTCTTC.

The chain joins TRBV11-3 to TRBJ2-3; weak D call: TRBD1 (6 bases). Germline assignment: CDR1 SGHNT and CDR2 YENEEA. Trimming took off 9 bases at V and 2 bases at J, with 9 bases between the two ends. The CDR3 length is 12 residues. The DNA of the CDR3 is TGTGCCAGTCGACAGGACACAGATACGCAGTATTTT. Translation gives CASRQDTDTQYF.

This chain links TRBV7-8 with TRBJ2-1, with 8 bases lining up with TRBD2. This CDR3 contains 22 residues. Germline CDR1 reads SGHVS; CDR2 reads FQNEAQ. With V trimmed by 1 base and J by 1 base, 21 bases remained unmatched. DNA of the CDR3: TGTGCCAGCAGCTTAGGAATTGGGGTGGCGGGAGGTTCAAAGGGATCCTACAATGAGCAGTTCTTC. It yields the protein CASSLGIGVAGGSKGSYNEQFF.

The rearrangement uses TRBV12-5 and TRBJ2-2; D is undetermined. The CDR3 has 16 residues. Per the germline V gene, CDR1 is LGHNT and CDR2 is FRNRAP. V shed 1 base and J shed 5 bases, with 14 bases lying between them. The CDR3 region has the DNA TGTGCTAGTGGTTTGGACTGGCGGTATCAAACCGGGGAGCTGTTTTTT. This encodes CASGLDWRYQTGELFF.

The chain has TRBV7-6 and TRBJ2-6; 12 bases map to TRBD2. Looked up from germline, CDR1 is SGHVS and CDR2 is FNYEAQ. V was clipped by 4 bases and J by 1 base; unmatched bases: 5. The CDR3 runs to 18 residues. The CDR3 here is CASSSRLAGESGANVLTF. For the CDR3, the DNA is TGTGCCAGCAGCTCAAGACTAGCGGGAGAATCTGGGGCCAACGTCCTGACTTTC.

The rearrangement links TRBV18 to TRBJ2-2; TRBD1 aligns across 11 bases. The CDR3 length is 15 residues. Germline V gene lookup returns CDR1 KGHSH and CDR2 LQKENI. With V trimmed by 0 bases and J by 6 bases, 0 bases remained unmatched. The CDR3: CASSPPGQGAGELFF. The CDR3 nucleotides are TGTGCCAGCTCACCACCGGGACAGGGGGCCGGGGAGCTGTTTTTT.

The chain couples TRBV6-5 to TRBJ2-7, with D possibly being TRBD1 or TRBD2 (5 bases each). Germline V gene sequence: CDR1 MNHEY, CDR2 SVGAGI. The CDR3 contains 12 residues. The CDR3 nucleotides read TGTGCTACCGGGACGGGCTCCTACGAGCAGTACTTC. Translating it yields CATGTGSYEQYF.

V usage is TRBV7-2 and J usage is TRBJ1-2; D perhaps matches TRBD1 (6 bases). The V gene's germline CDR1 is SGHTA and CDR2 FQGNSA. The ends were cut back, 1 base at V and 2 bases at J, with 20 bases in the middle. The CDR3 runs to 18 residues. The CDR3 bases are TGTGCCAGCAGCTTAGGAGCTTCGGGTTACAGGGTAAACTATGGCTACACCTTC. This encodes CASSLGASGYRVNYGYTF.

CDR3 residues: CAISGQSTYEQYF. The DNA for the CDR3 is TGTGCCATCAGTGGACAGTCCACATACGAGCAGTACTTC. This rearrangement joins TRBV10-3 to TRBJ2-7; D possibly corresponds to TRBD1 (5 bases). This CDR3 has 13 residues. The germline V gene encodes CDR1 ENHRY and CDR2 SYGVKD. V shed 4 bases and J shed 4 bases, with 11 bases lying between them.

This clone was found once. CDR3 sequence: CASSGNTGELFF. In DNA form, the CDR3 reads TGTGCCAGCAGCGGGAACACCGGGGAGCTGTTTTTT. This chain uses TRBV11-3 with TRBJ2-2; no definite D call. Looked up from germline, CDR1 is SGHNT and CDR2 is YENEEA. The V and J ends lost 5 bases and 1 base respectively, with 2 bases between them. The CDR3 is made up of 12 amino acids.

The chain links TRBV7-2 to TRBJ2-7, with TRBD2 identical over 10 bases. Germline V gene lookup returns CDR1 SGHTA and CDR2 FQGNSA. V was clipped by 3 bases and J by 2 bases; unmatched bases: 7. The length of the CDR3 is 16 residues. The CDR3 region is CASSLVSGGSPYEQYF. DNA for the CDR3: TGTGCCAGCAGCTTGGTTAGCGGGGGGTCCCCCTACGAGCAGTACTTC.

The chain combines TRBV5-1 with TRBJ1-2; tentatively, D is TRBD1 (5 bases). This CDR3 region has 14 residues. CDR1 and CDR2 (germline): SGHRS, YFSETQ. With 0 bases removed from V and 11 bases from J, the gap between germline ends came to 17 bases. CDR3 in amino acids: CASSLAMVGTIYTF. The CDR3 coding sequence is TGCGCCAGCAGCTTGGCCATGGTGGGGACTATTTACACCTTC.

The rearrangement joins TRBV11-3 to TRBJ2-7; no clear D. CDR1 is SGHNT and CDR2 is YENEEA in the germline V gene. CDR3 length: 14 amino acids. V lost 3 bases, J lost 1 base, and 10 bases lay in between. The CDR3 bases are TGTGCCAGCAGCTTTATGCAAGGGTCCTACGAGCAGTACTTC. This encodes CASSFMQGSYEQYF.

The CDR3 coding sequence is TGCGCCAGCAGCTCTACACTAGCTAGGGAGCAGTACTTC. It is translated as CASSSTLAREQYF. The chain links TRBV5-1 to TRBJ2-7; D is perhaps TRBD2 (6 bases). Germline assignment: CDR1 SGHRS and CDR2 YFSETQ. Trimming cost V 3 bases and J 7 bases, with 14 bases left between them. The CDR3 sequence is 13 residues long.

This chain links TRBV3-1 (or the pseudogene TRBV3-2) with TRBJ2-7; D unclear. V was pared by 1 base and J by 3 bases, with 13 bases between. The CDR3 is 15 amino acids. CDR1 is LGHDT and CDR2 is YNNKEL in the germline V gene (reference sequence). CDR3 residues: CASSQGVQSIYEQYF. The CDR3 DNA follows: TGTGCCAGCAGCCAAGGGGTACAGTCAATCTACGAGCAGTACTTC.

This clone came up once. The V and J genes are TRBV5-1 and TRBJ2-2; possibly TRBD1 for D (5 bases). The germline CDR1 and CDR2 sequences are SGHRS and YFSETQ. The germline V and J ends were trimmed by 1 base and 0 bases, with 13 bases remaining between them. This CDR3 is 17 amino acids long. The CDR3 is CASSLQWGRPNTGELFF. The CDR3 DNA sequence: TGCGCCAGCAGCTTGCAATGGGGCAGACCGAACACCGGGGAGCTGTTTTTT.